This T cell receptor (beta chain) was identified during a study of T cells in women clearing cervical HPV infection. Broader study findings: T-cell numbers per sample were unknown and may explain richness differences.

This CDR3 region has 16 residues. V trimming: 5 bases; J trimming: 5 bases; junction bases outside the gene matches: 13. This table comes from immunoSEQ multiplex PCR, and its TCRdb copy is limited to in-frame clones, with some not included. This repertoire comprises roughly 34,000 clones; its ten largest clones make up less than 9%. Regarding this clone: As yet, its antigen is unknown. The read terminates 3 residues before the CDR3 end, so the remaining end is supplied by the germline J gene.

The specimen was blood buffy coat. The chain couples TRBV12-3 or TRBV12-4 to TRBJ1-2; 8 bases line up with TRBD1. The receptor was isolated from a woman aged 18-69 years with a cervical HPV16 infection that either progressed to CIN3+ or cleared (not recorded which). CDR3 loop: CASSTLLDRATYGYTF. CDR3 bases read: TGTGCCAGCAGTACACTATTGGACAGGGCCACGTATGGC.